The clone carrying this T cell receptor beta chain showed up many times. TCRdb recomputed calls from the 5' RACE reads with MiXCR, one row per CDR3 protein. The top ten hold 40% of the sample, which has about 120,000 distinct CDR3 sequences, 8% to 10% seen once. The data were obtained in a study of T cells after yellow fever vaccination. The germline CDR1 and CDR2 sequences are LGHNA and YNFKEQ. The CDR3 is 14 residues long. With 4 bases clipped from V and 5 bases from J, the junction kept 4 bases outside the gene matches. This specimen consisted of CD8+ T cells sorted from PBMCs, obtained on the day of the yellow fever booster vaccination. This TCR was sampled from a man aged 18 to 35 who received the YFV17D yellow fever vaccine. The chain uses TRBV4-2 and TRBJ2-3; 9 bases map to TRBD1. As DNA, the CDR3 is TGTGCCAGCAGCCCGGACAGGGGTAGAGATACGCAGTATTTT. It translates to CASSPDRGRDTQYF.